This record looks at one T cell receptor (beta chain) sequence and its context. Its antigen is still unknown. No base quality values were provided; no much bigger clone lies one nucleotide off. Clipping removes 4 bases from V and 3 bases from J, with 8 as the unmatched junction base count. The cysteine opens and the phenylalanine closes a CDR3 of 17 amino acids. CDR3 DNA only is kept here, 51 bases in frame from base 1. CDR1 SGHDT and CDR2 YYEEEE are derived from the germline V gene. Participants in the prospective study were enrolled through a virtual design, were aged about 18 to 100 years, and lived in approximately 25 United States geographic areas. Cohort assignment in the prospective study relied on participant-reported clinical history from a screening survey and a study questionnaire. For ImmuneRACE Cohort 3, a participant was defined as recovered based on two consecutive negative NP/OP PCR tests, clearance by a healthcare professional, or resolution of symptoms. In the prospective study, whole blood, serum and a nasopharyngeal or oropharyngeal swab were collected from each participant by mobile phlebotomists. Over an approximately two-month period, participants in the prospective study had the option of providing additional blood draws and questionnaires. Before DNA extraction, prospective study blood samples were shipped either frozen or at room temperature.

This entry comes from a study of blood T cell repertoires in COVID-19 (dated by TCRdb to the early 2020s). Regarding the complete study: The collaborator samples originated in the United States, Italy and Spain and spanned the acute and convalescent phases of COVID-19. Deeply sampled blood TCRbeta repertoires from subjects exposed to, actively infected with, or recovered from COVID-19 were included in the dataset. Samples came from the ongoing ImmuneRACE study (first 160 participants) plus 1,254 subjects from 6 global collaborators. Where available, HLA class I and class II types were obtained from metadata supplied by the sample provider rather than from assay-based typing. Nearly every sample came with metadata listing a de-identified subject ID, COVID-19 status, age in years and sex. The repertoires were made available in a free public database intended to serve as a resource for research on the immune response to SARS-CoV-2. The prospective study material was composed of cDNA or gDNA derived from T cells, B-cell-depleted T cells, or PBMCs. Beyond this particular receptor, the publication reports: The quantity of clinical and demographic metadata differed by source and by participant and was supplied without curation.

TCRbeta CDR3 regions were amplified from genomic DNA by means of the immunoSEQ Assay, a bias-controlled multiplex PCR. In the source study's methods: Nucleated cell counts per sample were estimated from amplification of reference gene primers within the assay. Sequence reads were collapsed and filtered to measure the absolute abundance of every unique TCRbeta CDR3 rearrangement. Productive Simpson clonality was computed per sample as the square root of Simpson's diversity index over productive rearrangements. What TCRdb holds here is the immuneACCESS table cut down to in-frame rearrangements. Part of the clones is not present; checked against another copy, under half of the missing clones reflect an unresolved V gene, and the others are unexplained. Clone size and the V and J calls come from that table; the DNA yielded D and trimming. The sample table shows about 190,000 clones, and 65% to 85% are seen once. Of the sample, 2.5% to 3.5% falls within the top ten clones.

Sequences were obtained from PBMCs or T cells enriched from blood (not recorded which). The sequence was obtained from a woman aged 30 to 39 who had recovered from COVID-19. This sequence uses TRBV5-6 and TRBJ2-1; 12 central bases correspond to TRBD2. DNA sequence: TGTGCCAGCAGCCCTGGACTAGCGGGATTGGGCTACAATGAGCAGTTCTTC. This sequence encodes CASSPGLAGLGYNEQFF.